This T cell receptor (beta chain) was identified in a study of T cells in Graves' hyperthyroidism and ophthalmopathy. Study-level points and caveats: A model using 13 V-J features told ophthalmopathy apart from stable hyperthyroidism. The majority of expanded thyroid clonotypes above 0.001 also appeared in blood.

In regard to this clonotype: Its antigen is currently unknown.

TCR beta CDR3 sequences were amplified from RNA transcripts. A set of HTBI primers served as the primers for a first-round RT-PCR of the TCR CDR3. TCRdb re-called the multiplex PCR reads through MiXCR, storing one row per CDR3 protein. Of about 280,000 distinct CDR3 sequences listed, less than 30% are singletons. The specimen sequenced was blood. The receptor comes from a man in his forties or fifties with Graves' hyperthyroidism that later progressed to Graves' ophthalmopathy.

CDR3 DNA: TGTGCCAGCAGCTGGGGGACTAGTGAGCAGTACTTC. This gives the protein CASSWGTSEQYF. The rearrangement joins TRBV11-2 to TRBJ2-7, with 8 bases fitting TRBD2. Germline V gene sequence: CDR1 SGHAT, CDR2 FQNNGV. This CDR3 is 12 amino acids long. Trimming removed 4 bases from V and 7 bases from J; junction bases left unmatched: 3. Full variable domain (missing parts from reference TRBV11-2 and TRBJ2-7): EAGVAQSPRYKIIEKRQSVAFWCNPISGHATLYWYQQILGQGPKLLIQFQNNGVVDDSQLPKDRFSAERLKGVDSTLKIQPAKLEDSAVYLCASSWGTSEQYFGPGTRLTVT.